This paragraph reports one T cell receptor (beta chain). There are a few counts of this clonotype. It has no known antigen specificity. Per-base quality was not reported, and no clone a single base away is much larger than it. The data derive from a study of regulatory T cells in long-lasting Graves disease (dated by TCRdb to the early 2020s). Context from the whole study: Persistent Graves' disease meant more than 5 years of antithyroid drug treatment with TSH receptor autoantibodies that stayed positive. Persistent Graves' disease patients were compared with newly diagnosed Graves' disease patients by peripheral blood TCR sequencing and RNA sequencing. The study took place in China and was registered as a clinical trial. A total of roughly 35 samples were covered by TCR sequencing, comprising about 13 persistent and 20 newly diagnosed Graves' disease patients. Persistent Graves' disease patients in the clinical cohort had taken antithyroid drugs for approximately ten years on average. Results and caveats for the whole study, not just this receptor: Compared with newly diagnosed patients, patients with persistent Graves' disease had lower TCR Shannon entropy and fewer highly expanded clones, which suggests clonal expansion. The authors acknowledged the small sample size as a limitation that may reduce accuracy. A larger number of public clonotypes was shared among persistent patients (approximately 2,500) than among newly diagnosed patients (around 880). Only peripheral blood was studied, because thyroid tissue, the primary lesion, was inaccessible. Persistent disease showed preferential use of TRBV28, TRBJ1-2 and TRBJ2-5, whereas newly diagnosed disease favored TRBV20-1 and TRBJ2-1. Sequencing and analysis were limited to the TCR beta chain.

The library was obtained by multiplex PCR. TCRdb names Illumina HiSeq 4000 as the instrument used. TCR beta libraries were built with iRepertoire HTBI primers and Arm-PCR amplification of CDR3 regions. PCR products were gel purified before sequencing. Turning to the authors' computational methods: Gene usage analysis of CDR3 amino acid clonotypes used the 62 TRBV and 12 to 15 TRBJ segments found across samples. COPE and FqMerger were used to merge the filtered high-quality paired reads into contigs. Contigs were aligned with BLAST to IMGT TRBV, TRBD and TRBJ reference genes, and CDR3 was defined per IMGT. Any clonotype with a frequency above 0.1% was classified as a highly expanded clone. Shannon entropy was used to measure repertoire diversity, and the Gini coefficient was used to measure V-J evenness. A clonotype was considered public if more than one individual shared it. Using fastp trimming at Q25 and MiXCR clonotype assembly, TCRdb reanalyzed the public sequencing data and kept in-frame beta chains. Each CDR3 protein gets just one entry, which takes the most common genes and DNA from the rows behind it. TCRdb, not the authors, supplied the V and J calls. The sample table holds a few hundred thousand distinct CDR3 sequences, of which around a quarter were seen once. The ten largest clonotypes hold around 26% of the sample.

Per the publication, the time point label means: persistent/refractory GD, antithyroid drugs over 5 years with positive TRAb. RNA was extracted from PBMCs in TRIzol for both TCR sequencing and RNA sequencing. The diagnosis of Graves' disease followed American Thyroid Association guidelines. The patients came from an endocrinology department in Xi'an, China. Each patient gave 7 to 9.5 milliliters of peripheral blood, collected in an EDTA anticoagulant tube. PBMCs were isolated by Ficoll Paque Plus density gradient separation without further T cell sorting. An Agilent 2100 Bioanalyzer and agarose gel were used to check RNA quality, and a NanoDrop 2000 was used to measure RNA concentration. As encoded in the germline V gene, CDR1 is ENHRY while CDR2 is SYGVKD. Cut back by 3 bases and 1 base, the V and J ends lie 12 bases apart. From its cysteine to its phenylalanine, the CDR3 spans 15 amino acids. The read is trimmed to its CDR3 DNA, 45 bases read in frame from base 1.

The input for sequencing was peripheral blood mononuclear cells (PBMCs), taken when the disease was refractory, from a patient treated with antithyroid drugs. Recombination joined TRBV10-3 with TRBJ1-1; matching of 5 bases hints at TRBD1 as the D gene. The TCR comes from a female donor with Graves disease. Here the CDR3 is given as CAISDPGRENTEAFF. The sequence in DNA is TGTGCCATCAGTGACCCGGGACGGGAGAACACTGAAGCTTTCTTT.